This TCR beta chain appears in the sequencing data of a study of T cells after yellow fever vaccination. TCRdb analysed the 5' RACE reads with MiXCR anew, one entry per CDR3 protein. The table records just under 600,000 distinct CDR3 sequences, approximately 15% of them present only once. The CDR3 length is 12 residues. The V and J ends lost 1 base and 3 bases respectively, with 6 bases between them. Per the germline V gene, CDR1 is DFQATT and CDR2 is SNEGSKA (reference sequence). There are a few counts of this clonotype. This receptor was obtained from a man aged 30 to 45 who received the YFV17D yellow fever vaccine. The chain is built from TRBV20-1 and TRBJ2-5, with D unclear. Sequencing was performed on PBMCs, taken on the day of the yellow fever booster vaccination. The CDR3 sequence: CSARVAEETQYF. The CDR3 nucleotides are TGCAGTGCTAGAGTGGCGGAAGAGACCCAGTACTTC.